The present entry profiles one T cell receptor (beta chain) with its context. Only one count was recorded for this clone. Its binding antigen is unknown. No base quality information exists; no much larger clone differs at one position. The CDR3 regions of human TCRbeta chains were analyzed by immunosequencing. Under the source paper's analysis protocol: Repertoire TCRs were checked for matches against a reference library of SARS-CoV-2-specific TCRs that had been generated using the MIRA antigen-specificity platform. Breadth was defined as the fraction of unique TCRs that were SARS-CoV-2-associated, and depth was defined as the fraction of total T cells that were SARS-CoV-2-associated. Using the MIRA data, every spike-specific TCR was mapped to the spike region that the TCR reacted to and assigned to either a CD4 or a CD8 class. Log10-transformed breadth and depth values were compared by one-way ANOVA with Sidak's multiple comparisons tests. TCRdb holds this immuneACCESS table with in-frame rearrangements only. Some clones are missing; in checked studies, unresolved V genes explain under half, and the rest has no known cause. V and J calls and clone size are as listed in that table; D and trimming were resolved from the DNA. The sample table holds approximately 80,000 clones, of which 75% to 90% were seen once. Of the sample, roughly 24% falls within the top ten clones.

The time point label, as the study defines it: baseline before first vaccination. Vaccinee samples came from UK trials COV001 and COV002, including a single-blind randomized controlled phase 2/3 trial of AZD1222 (ChAdOx1 nCoV-19) in healthy adults. For TCRbeta chain sequencing, PBMC samples from trial participants were taken at day 0 and at day 28 after the second dose. The data belong to a study of T cell responses to AZD1222 COVID-19 vaccine (dated by TCRdb to the early 2020s). Regarding the complete study: AZD1222 recipients with second doses at about 4 weeks or about 12 weeks were pooled, because spike-specific TCR depth and breadth did not differ between schedules. A total of just over 230 trial participants underwent TCR sequencing, of whom about 210 had received two doses of AZD1222 and 26 had received two doses of the MenACWY control vaccine. Trial participants were enrolled by age into 18-55, 56-69 and 70-plus year subgroups, with about 150, 28 and 57 TCR-sequenced participants respectively. Beyond this particular receptor, the publication reports: Only five to seven AZD1222 recipients were SARS-CoV-2 seropositive at baseline, limiting conclusions about previously exposed vaccinees. In the small 56-69-year group, the increase in depth fell short of significance, most likely because of low power. CD4 TCRs associated with the vaccine covered the entire spike protein, and the dominant responses were in regions 160-218 and 743-854. Reportedly, almost half of the unique spike-specific TCRs recognized epitopes lying outside the regions that are mutated in the B.1.351 and B.1.1.7 variants. No day 14 peak-response samples were available, so repertoires were characterized only after the peak T cell response. After two AZD1222 doses, both the breadth and the depth of spike-specific TCRs were significantly higher than at day 0 and than in MenACWY recipients. Participants were mostly white British and included more females than males, and it was suggested by the authors that clonal diversity may have been underestimated.

Relative to germline, V is missing 2 bases and J is missing 10 bases, with 9 bases of the junction outside any gene match. As encoded in the germline V gene, CDR1 is SGHRS while CDR2 is YFSETQ. The CDR3 numbers 15 residues from cysteine through phenylalanine. The kept DNA is CDR3 alone, 45 bases in frame from the first base. This material consisted of peripheral blood, taken on day 0 of AZD1222 vaccination. Recombination joined TRBV5-1 with TRBJ1-6; 7 central nucleotides agree with TRBD1. This clonotype was obtained from an adult in good health. The bases read TGCGCCAGCAGCTTAGGAGACAGGGAAGGGTCACCCCTCCACTTT. It translates to CASSLGDREGSPLHF.